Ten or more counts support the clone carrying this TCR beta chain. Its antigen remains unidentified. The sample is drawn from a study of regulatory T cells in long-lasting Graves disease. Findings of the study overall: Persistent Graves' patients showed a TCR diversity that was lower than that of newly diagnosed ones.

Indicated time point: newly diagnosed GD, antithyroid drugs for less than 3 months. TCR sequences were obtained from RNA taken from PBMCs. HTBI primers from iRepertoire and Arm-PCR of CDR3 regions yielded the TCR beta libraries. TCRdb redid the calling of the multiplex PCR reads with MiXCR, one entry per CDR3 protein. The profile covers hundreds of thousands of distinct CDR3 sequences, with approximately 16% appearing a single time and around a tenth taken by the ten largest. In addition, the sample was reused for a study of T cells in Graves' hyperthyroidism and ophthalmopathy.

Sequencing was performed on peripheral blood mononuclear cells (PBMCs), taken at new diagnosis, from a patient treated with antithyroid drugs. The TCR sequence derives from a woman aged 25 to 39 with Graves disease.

The CDR3 DNA follows: TGTGCCAGCAGCTTTCGACTGGTTATGGGTGGCTACACCTTC. Protein: CASSFRLVMGGYTF. The rearrangement links TRBV5-8 to TRBJ1-2; D remains ambiguous. The V gene's germline CDR1 is SGHTS and CDR2 YDEGEE. The CDR3 totals 14 residues. V lost 2 bases and J 7 bases, leaving 15 bases between the germline ends.